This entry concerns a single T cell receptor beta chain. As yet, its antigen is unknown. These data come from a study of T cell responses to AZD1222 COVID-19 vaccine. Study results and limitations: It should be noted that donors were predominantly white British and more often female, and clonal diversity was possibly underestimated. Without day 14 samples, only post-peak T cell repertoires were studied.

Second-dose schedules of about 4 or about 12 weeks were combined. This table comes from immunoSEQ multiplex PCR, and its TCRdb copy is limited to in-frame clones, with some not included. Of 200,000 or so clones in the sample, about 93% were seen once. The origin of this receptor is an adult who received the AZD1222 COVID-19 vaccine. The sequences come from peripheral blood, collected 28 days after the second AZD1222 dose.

The chain's CDR3 is CASSLAGPTYEQYF. The DNA of the CDR3 is TGTGCCAGCAGTTTAGCAGGGCCCACCTACGAGCAGTACTTC. V gene TRBV28 combines with J gene TRBJ2-7; TRBD1 is a possible D gene (5 bases). Germline values: CDR1 MDHEN, CDR2 SYDVKM. V dropped 2 bases and J dropped 2 bases, with 10 bases sitting between them. The CDR3 is 14 residues long.